The 19 T cell receptor beta chains presented below share a single source sample, sequenced in a study of blood T cell repertoires in COVID-19. Here immunoSEQ multiplex PCR was the method, and the copy in TCRdb shows in-frame clones only, minus some. Of around 180,000 clones in the sample, about four fifths are singletons; the top ten hold 5% to 8.5%. The sequencing input was peripheral blood. The receptor set was obtained from a man between 65 and 85 years old with active or convalescent COVID-19.

The chain uses TRBV3-1 (or the pseudogene TRBV3-2) and TRBJ2-2, with a possible D match to TRBD1 (5 bases). Germline CDR1 reads LGHDT; CDR2 reads YNNKEL (reference sequence). The V end lost 4 bases, the J end lost 4 bases, and 19 bases lay between the germline ends. This CDR3 is 17 amino acids long. In DNA form, the CDR3 reads TGTGCCAGCAGCCCGTCAAGGGGTCTTGTGAGCACCGGGGAGCTGTTTTTT. The encoded protein is CASSPSRGLVSTGELFF.

The genes are TRBV18 and TRBJ2-7, with D maybe TRBD1 (5 bases). The CDR3 has 14 residues. The V and J ends lost 1 base and 6 bases respectively, with 13 bases between them. Germline V gene sequence: CDR1 KGHSH, CDR2 LQKENI. CDR3 sequence: CASSPLLQGPEQYF. The CDR3, as DNA: TGTGCCAGCTCACCACTCCTCCAGGGTCCCGAGCAGTACTTC.

The rearrangement uses TRBV7-9 and TRBJ1-2, with D possibly being TRBD1 (6 bases). Trimming left V 3 bases short and J 7 bases short, with 21 bases between. The CDR3 sequence is 16 residues long. Germline V lookup: CDR1 SEHNR, CDR2 FQNEAQ (reference sequence). CDR3 residues: CASSLAEQGARGGYTF. The CDR3 DNA reads as TGTGCCAGCAGCTTGGCAGAACAGGGTGCACGAGGTGGCTACACCTTC.

This clone was found once. The gene calls are TRBV6-1 and TRBJ1-2; TRBD1 matches at 7 bases. The CDR3 is 13 residues long. The V gene's germline CDR1 is MNHNS and CDR2 SASEGT. V lost 3 bases to trimming and J lost 2 bases; unmatched junction nucleotides: 0. The CDR3 bases are TGTGCCAGCAGTGAGACAGGGAACTATGGCTACACCTTC. Its translation is CASSETGNYGYTF.

V and J are TRBV3-1 (or the pseudogene TRBV3-2) and TRBJ2-7; D gene unclear. V was shortened by 4 bases and J by 2 bases, with 12 bases between the two germline ends. Germline V gives CDR1 LGHDT, CDR2 YNNKEL (reference sequence). The CDR3 consists of 14 residues. In nucleotides, the CDR3 is TGTGCCAGCAGCCCTACTTCCCTGGCCTACGAGCAGTACTTC. Translation: CASSPTSLAYEQYF.

This sequence joins TRBV7-8 and TRBJ2-7, with TRBD2 matching 7 bases. The V gene's germline CDR1 is SGHVS and CDR2 FQNEAQ. V dropped 1 base and J dropped 6; count of bases not matched to a gene: 15. The CDR3 extends over 17 amino acids. The CDR3 DNA is TGTGCCAGCAGCTTAGAACGTTGGCCTAGCGGTGGGAGCGAGCAGTACTTC. Amino acid sequence: CASSLERWPSGGSEQYF.

The chain combines TRBV6-5 with TRBJ1-6, with D unclear. The CDR3 loop spans 13 amino acids. V gave up 1 base and J gave up 7 bases, with 5 bases separating them. Germline V gene sequence: CDR1 MNHEY, CDR2 SVGAGI. DNA for the CDR3: TGTGCCAGCAGTTACTACAGCAATTCACCCCTCCACTTT. Translating gives CASSYYSNSPLHF.

This clone was recorded only once. The chain is built from TRBV10-2 and TRBJ2-1, with TRBD2 as a possible D gene (6 bases). The V and J ends lost 3 bases and 10 bases respectively, with 13 bases between them. The CDR3 has 13 residues. From germline, CDR1 is WSHSY and CDR2 SAAADI. The CDR3 spells CASSELASEEQFF. CDR3 nucleotides: TGCGCCAGCAGTGAACTAGCTTCCGAGGAGCAGTTCTTC.

The chain carries TRBV7-2 and TRBJ2-3; D may be TRBD2 (5 bases). Trimming removed 5 bases at V and 5 bases at J, with 20 bases between. CDR1 is SGHTA and CDR2 is FQGNSA in the germline V gene. CDR3 size: 16 residues. For the CDR3, the DNA is TGTGCCAGCAGCCCGATCTCGGGGATTCATGGAGATACGCAGTATTTT. Its protein product is CASSPISGIHGDTQYF.

The rearrangement joins TRBV11-2 to TRBJ1-6; a weak D match, TRBD1 (6 bases). CDR3 length: 15 residues. Germline V gene lookup returns CDR1 SGHAT and CDR2 FQNNGV. The germline V and J ends were trimmed by 4 bases and 5 bases, with 12 bases remaining between them. The CDR3: CASSSRGQNNSPLHF. The DNA for the CDR3 is TGTGCCAGCAGCTCCAGGGGACAAAATAATTCACCCCTCCACTTT.

The chain has TRBV19 and TRBJ2-3; 9 bases match TRBD2. The CDR3 runs 15 residues. CDR1 is LNHDA, CDR2 SQIVND, per germline (reference sequence). The trim removed 5 bases at V and 2 bases at J, leaving 5 bases unmatched. CDR3 nucleotides: TGTGCCAGTAGTCCCCTAGCGGGGAACACAGATACGCAGTATTTT. As protein: CASSPLAGNTDTQYF.

With regard to this clone: This CDR3 is also generated by other DNA sequences in the sample. The V gene is TRBV4-1, the J gene TRBJ2-7, with TRBD1 matching 7 bases. This CDR3 is 14 amino acids long. Germline loops: CDR1 MGHRA, CDR2 YSYEKL. V lost 1 base, J lost 3 bases, and 3 bases stayed unmatched. CDR3 region: CASSQVGTVYEQYF. The CDR3 DNA is TGCGCCAGCAGCCAAGTTGGGACAGTCTACGAGCAGTACTTC.

The chain recombines TRBV24-1 with TRBJ2-1; unclear D gene. In germline, CDR1 is KGHDR, CDR2 SFDVKD. The CDR3 runs 13 residues. The V end was cut by 3 bases, the J end by 9 bases, with 11 bases between. CDR3 in DNA: TGTGCCACCAGTGATCCAACCCTACGTGAGCAGTTCTTC. Translation: CATSDPTLREQFF.

This clone appeared a few times. The chain couples TRBV5-1 to TRBJ1-1; D is ambiguous. Trimming took 0 bases from V and 4 from J, leaving 10 bases between them. This CDR3 is 14 amino acids long. Germline V gene data show CDR1 as SGHRS and CDR2 as YFSETQ. CDR3 nucleotide sequence: TGCGCCAGCAGCTTGGGAGGATACGGCACTGAAGCTTTCTTT. Its protein product is CASSLGGYGTEAFF.

This rearrangement joins TRBV3-1 (or the pseudogene TRBV3-2) to TRBJ1-5, with TRBD1 as a possible D gene (6 bases). This CDR3 has 17 residues. Germline assignment: CDR1 LGHDT and CDR2 YNNKEL (reference sequence). V was clipped by 1 base and J by 4 bases, with 17 bases between them. The CDR3 protein is CASSQGMARGGNQPQHF. CDR3 DNA: TGTGCCAGCAGCCAAGGCATGGCCAGGGGAGGGAATCAGCCCCAGCATTTT.

V usage is TRBV6-5 and J usage is TRBJ1-2; the match to TRBD1 covers 8 bases. Germline trimming cut 2 bases from V and 2 bases from J; bases unmatched to any gene: 7. Germline lookup yields CDR1 MNHEY and CDR2 SVGAGI. The CDR3 is 16 residues long. The DNA for the CDR3 is TGTGCCAGCAGTTACGGGTCTGACAGGGGAAACTATGGCTACACCTTC. As protein: CASSYGSDRGNYGYTF.

The table lists this clone with a few counts. V gene TRBV11-3 combines with J gene TRBJ2-2; the D gene is possibly TRBD2 (6 bases). There are 14 residues in the CDR3. The ends were cut back, 5 bases at V and 1 base at J, with 8 bases in the middle. Germline CDR1 reads SGHNT; CDR2 reads YENEEA. The DNA of the CDR3 is TGTGCCAGCAGCCCCGGGGGGAACACCGGGGAGCTGTTTTTT. Protein: CASSPGGNTGELFF.

This clone showed up just once. The J gene is TRBJ2-7, the V gene TRBV13; 8 positions agree with TRBD2. Germline loops: CDR1 PRHDT, CDR2 FYEKMQ (reference sequence). V was pared by 1 base and J by 5 bases, with 13 bases of the junction left unmatched. The CDR3 sequence is 17 residues long. This CDR3 is CASSLEGGGSGSDEQYF. The CDR3 DNA sequence: TGTGCCAGCAGCTTAGAAGGCGGTGGCAGCGGGAGCGACGAGCAGTACTTC.

The chain carries TRBV7-6 and TRBJ1-6; no reliable D call. There are 14 residues in the CDR3. The germline CDR1 and CDR2 sequences are SGHVS and FNYEAQ. V was shortened by 1 base and J by 10 bases, with 11 bases between the two germline ends. The CDR3 sequence is CASSLDVGGSPLHF. The CDR3, as DNA: TGTGCCAGCAGCTTAGATGTGGGAGGCTCACCCCTCCACTTT. The full variable domain, its missing parts supplied by reference TRBV7-6 and TRBJ1-6, is GAGVSQSPRYKVTKRGQDVALRCDPISGHVSLYWYRQALGQGPEFLTYFNYEAQQDKSGLPNDRFSAERPEGSISTLTIQRTEQRDSAMYRCASSLDVGGSPLHFGNGTRLTVT.